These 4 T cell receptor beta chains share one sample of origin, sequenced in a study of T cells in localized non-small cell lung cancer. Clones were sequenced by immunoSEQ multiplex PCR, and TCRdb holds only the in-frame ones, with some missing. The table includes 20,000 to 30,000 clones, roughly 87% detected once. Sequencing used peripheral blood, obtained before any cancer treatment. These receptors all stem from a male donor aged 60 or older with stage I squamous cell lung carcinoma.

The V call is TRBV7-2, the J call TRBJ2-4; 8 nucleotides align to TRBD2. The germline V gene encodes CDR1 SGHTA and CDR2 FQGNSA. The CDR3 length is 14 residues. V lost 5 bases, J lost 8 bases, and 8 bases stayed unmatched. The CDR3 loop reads CASSTDIGGDIQYF. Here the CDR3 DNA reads TGTGCCAGCAGCACCGATATCGGGGGGGACATTCAGTACTTC.

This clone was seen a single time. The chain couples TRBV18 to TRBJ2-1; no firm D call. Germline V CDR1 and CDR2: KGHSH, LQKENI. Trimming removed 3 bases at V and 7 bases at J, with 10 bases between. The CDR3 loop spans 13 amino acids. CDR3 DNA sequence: TGTGCCAGCTCACCCCAGCCGAGGAATGAGCAGTTCTTC. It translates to CASSPQPRNEQFF.

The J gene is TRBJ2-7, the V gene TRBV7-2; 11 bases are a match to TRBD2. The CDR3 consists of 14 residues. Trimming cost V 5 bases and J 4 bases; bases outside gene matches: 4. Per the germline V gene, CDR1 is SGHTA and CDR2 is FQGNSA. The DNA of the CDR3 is TGTGCCAGCAGCACTCTAGCGGGAGGTTACGAGCAGTACTTC. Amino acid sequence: CASSTLAGGYEQYF. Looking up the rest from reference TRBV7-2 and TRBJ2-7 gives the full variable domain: GAGVSQSPSNKVTEKGKDVELRCDPISGHTALYWYRQSLGQGLEFLIYFQGNSAPDKSGLPSDRFSAERTGGSVSTLTIQRTQQEDSAVYLCASSTLAGGYEQYFGPGTRLTVT.

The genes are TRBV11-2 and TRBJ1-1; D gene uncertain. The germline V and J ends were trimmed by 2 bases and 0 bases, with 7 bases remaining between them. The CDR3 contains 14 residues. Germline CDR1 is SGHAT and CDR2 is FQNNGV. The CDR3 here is CASSLHTMNTEAFF. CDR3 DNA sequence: TGTGCCAGCAGCTTACATACGATGAACACTGAAGCTTTCTTT.